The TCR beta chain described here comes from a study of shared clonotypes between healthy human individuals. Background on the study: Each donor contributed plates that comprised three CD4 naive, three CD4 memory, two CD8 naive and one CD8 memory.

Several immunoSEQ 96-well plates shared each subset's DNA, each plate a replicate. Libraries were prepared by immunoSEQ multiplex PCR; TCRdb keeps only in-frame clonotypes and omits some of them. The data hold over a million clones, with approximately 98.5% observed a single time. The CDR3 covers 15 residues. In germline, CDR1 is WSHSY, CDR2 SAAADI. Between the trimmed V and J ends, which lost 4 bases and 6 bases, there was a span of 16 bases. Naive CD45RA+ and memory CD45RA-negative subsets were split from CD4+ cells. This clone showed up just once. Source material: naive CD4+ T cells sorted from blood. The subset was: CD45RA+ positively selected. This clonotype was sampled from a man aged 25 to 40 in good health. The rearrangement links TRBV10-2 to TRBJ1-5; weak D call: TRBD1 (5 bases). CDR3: CASSASLGGAQPQHF. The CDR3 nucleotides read TGCGCCAGCAGTGCGTCCCTGGGAGGGGCTCAGCCCCAGCATTTT.